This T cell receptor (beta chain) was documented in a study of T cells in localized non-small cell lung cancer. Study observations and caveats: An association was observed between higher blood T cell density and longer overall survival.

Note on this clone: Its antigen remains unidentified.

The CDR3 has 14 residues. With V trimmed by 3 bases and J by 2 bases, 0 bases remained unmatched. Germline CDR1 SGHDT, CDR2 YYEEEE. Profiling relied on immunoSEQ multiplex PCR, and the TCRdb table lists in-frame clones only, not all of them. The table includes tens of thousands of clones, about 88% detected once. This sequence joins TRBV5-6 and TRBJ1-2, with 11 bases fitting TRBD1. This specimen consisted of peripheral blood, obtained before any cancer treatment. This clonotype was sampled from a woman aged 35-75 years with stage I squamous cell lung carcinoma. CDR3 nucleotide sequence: TGTGCCAGCAGCTGGGACAGGGGGAACTATGGCTACACCTTC. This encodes CASSWDRGNYGYTF. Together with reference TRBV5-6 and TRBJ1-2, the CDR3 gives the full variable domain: DAGVTQSPTHLIKTRGQQVTLRCSPKSGHDTVSWYQQALGQGPQFIFQYYEEEERQRGNFPDRFSGHQFPNYSSELNVNALLLGDSALYLCASSWDRGNYGYTFGSGTRLTVV.